A single sample is the source of the 25 T cell receptor beta chains below, sequenced in a study of blood T cell repertoires in COVID-19. Assay used: immunoSEQ multiplex PCR; TCRdb lists only in-frame clones, some missing. This table has more than 250,000 clones, about 83% appearing once. The sequencing input was peripheral blood. Receptors were obtained from a woman between 45 and 65 years old with acute or convalescent COVID-19.

This clone came up a few times. The genes are TRBV6-5 and TRBJ1-1; D gene uncertain. CDR3 length: 14 residues. Looked up from germline, CDR1 is MNHEY and CDR2 is SVGAGI. With 6 bases removed from V and 0 bases from J, the gap between germline ends came to 11 bases. The CDR3 nucleotides are TGTGCCAGCAGGTTCGGGAACATGAACACTGAAGCTTTCTTT. Amino acids: CASRFGNMNTEAFF.

This chain joins TRBV18 and TRBJ1-5; D possibly corresponds to TRBD1 (5 bases). Between the trimmed V and J ends, which lost 5 bases and 1 base, there was a span of 12 bases. This CDR3 spans 15 amino acids. Germline loops: CDR1 KGHSH, CDR2 LQKENI. CDR3 nucleotide sequence: TGTGCCAGCTCAGATAGGCGACAGAGCAATCAGCCCCAGCATTTT. Amino acid sequence: CASSDRRQSNQPQHF. The complete variable domain, with remaining parts taken from reference TRBV18 and TRBJ1-5, reads NAGVMQNPRHLVRRRGQEARLRCSPMKGHSHVYWYRQLPEEGLKFMVYLQKENIIDESGMPKERFSAEFPKEGPSILRIQQVVRGDSAAYFCASSDRRQSNQPQHFGDGTRLSIL.

The gene calls are TRBV28 and TRBJ2-1, with 12 bases aligning to TRBD2. The J segment lost 9 bases and the V segment lost 6 bases, leaving 6 bases of the junction unmatched. Germline loops: CDR1 MDHEN, CDR2 SYDVKM. There are 14 residues in the CDR3. This CDR3 reads CASSLAGGKFEQFF. The CDR3 nucleotides read TGTGCCAGCAGCCTAGCGGGAGGGAAGTTTGAGCAGTTCTTC.

The gene calls are TRBV28 and TRBJ1-3; D is undetermined. The CDR3 spans 13 residues. Trimming left V 7 bases short and J 0 bases short, with 7 bases between. Germline V gives CDR1 MDHEN, CDR2 SYDVKM. This chain's CDR3 is CASNSNSGNTIYF. The CDR3 nucleotides are TGTGCCAGCAACAGTAACTCTGGAAACACCATATATTTT. The full variable domain, rest sourced from reference TRBV28 and TRBJ1-3, is DVKVTQSSRYLVKRTGEKVFLECVQDMDHENMFWYRQDPGLGLRLIYFSYDVKMKEKGDIPEGYSVSREKKERFSLILESASTNQTSMYLCASNSNSGNTIYFGEGSWLTVV.

This clone was detected once. The chain links TRBV27 to TRBJ1-2; 8 nucleotides align to TRBD1. Germline CDR1 and CDR2: MNHEY and SMNVEV (reference sequence). This CDR3 has 15 residues. The ends lost 5 bases at V and 4 bases at J; junction bases unmatched: 9. The CDR3 is CASSPTDRVAYGYTF. The CDR3 DNA sequence: TGTGCCAGCAGTCCTACGGACAGGGTGGCCTATGGCTACACCTTC.

This rearrangement joins TRBV9 to TRBJ2-5, with D hard to call. Germline values: CDR1 SGDLS, CDR2 YYNGEE. The length of the CDR3 is 13 residues. V gave up 4 bases and J gave up 6 bases, with 13 bases separating them. CDR3 sequence (DNA): TGTGCCAGCAGCCCTCAAGCTTTGAAGACCCAGTACTTC. This codes for CASSPQALKTQYF.

The chain links TRBV7-3 to TRBJ2-7, with a tentative D call TRBD1 (5 bases). V was shortened by 1 base and J by 10 bases, with 14 bases between the two germline ends. Germline CDR1 and CDR2: SGHTA and FQGTGA. CDR3 length: 13 amino acids. The chain's CDR3 is CASSLMKGNFQYF. The DNA of the CDR3 is TGTGCCAGCAGCTTAATGAAGGGGAACTTCCAGTACTTC.

The J gene is TRBJ2-7, the V gene TRBV5-1, with D perhaps matching TRBD2 (5 bases). Trimming removed 0 bases from V and 6 bases from J, with 13 bases in between. In germline, CDR1 is SGHRS, CDR2 YFSETQ. The CDR3 runs to 14 residues. The CDR3 spells CASSLATRLSEQYF. CDR3 in DNA: TGCGCCAGCAGCTTGGCCACTAGACTATCCGAGCAGTACTTC. Full variable domain (outside the CDR3, taken from reference TRBV5-1 and TRBJ2-7): KAGVTQTPRYLIKTRGQQVTLSCSPISGHRSVSWYQQTPGQGLQFLFEYFSETQRNKGNFPGRFSGRQFSNSRSEMNVSTLELGDSALYLCASSLATRLSEQYFGPGTRLTVT.

The rearrangement uses TRBV5-3 and TRBJ1-2, with TRBD1 matching 8 bases. TRBV5-3 is designated an ORF whose function remains uncertain. V lost 3 bases and J lost 4; bases outside the gene matches: 23. This CDR3 is 20 amino acids long. CDR3 nucleotide sequence: TGTGCCAGAAGCTCCTCGACAGGGGTGAGTGTAGGACCCTGTAGCTATGGCTACACCTTC. Translating it yields CARSSSTGVSVGPCSYGYTF.

The V gene is TRBV19, the J gene TRBJ2-2; possible D gene TRBD1, 6 bases. CDR1 is LNHDA, CDR2 SQIVND, per germline (reference sequence). This CDR3 has 15 residues. Trimming removed 4 bases from V and 4 bases from J, with 13 bases in between. This CDR3 reads CASSRQALCTGELFF. The CDR3, as DNA: TGTGCCAGTAGTAGACAGGCCCTCTGCACCGGGGAGCTGTTTTTT.

This clone came up a few times. The rearrangement uses TRBV24-1 and TRBJ1-2; 7 nucleotides align to TRBD1. CDR3 length: 13 amino acids. The trim removed 5 bases at V and 3 bases at J, leaving 2 bases unmatched. Per the germline V gene, CDR1 is KGHDR and CDR2 is SFDVKD. The CDR3 sequence is CATSAGGDYGYTF. The CDR3 nucleotides are TGTGCCACCAGTGCAGGGGGAGACTATGGCTACACCTTC.

This sequence joins TRBV7-9 and TRBJ1-3; D remains ambiguous. The CDR3 is made up of 14 amino acids. Between the trimmed V and J ends, which lost 1 base and 0 bases, there was a span of 4 bases. Looked up from germline, CDR1 is SEHNR and CDR2 is FQNEAQ (reference sequence). The CDR3 spells CASSLGGSGNTIYF. CDR3 DNA sequence: TGTGCCAGCAGCTTAGGCGGCTCTGGAAACACCATATATTTT.

This chain joins TRBV27 and TRBJ2-1, with D perhaps TRBD2 (7 bases). CDR1 MNHEY and CDR2 SMNVEV come from the germline V gene (reference sequence). Trimming took 3 bases from V and 5 from J, leaving 11 bases between them. The CDR3 consists of 14 residues. The CDR3 DNA follows: TGTGCCAGCAGTTTTTTAGGGGGGGACAATGAGCAGTTCTTC. This encodes CASSFLGGDNEQFF.

This sequence joins TRBV19 and TRBJ2-3; 9 positions agree with TRBD2. The CDR3 sequence is 21 residues long. Germline assignment: CDR1 LNHDA and CDR2 SQIVND (reference sequence). The V gene end was trimmed by 3 bases and the J gene end by 0 bases; junction bases not matched to a gene: 19. The CDR3 sequence: CASSILGVGSGSRGSTDTQYF. The CDR3 nucleotides are TGTGCCAGTAGTATCCTCGGGGTTGGTAGCGGGAGTCGGGGAAGCACAGATACGCAGTATTTT. Looking up the rest from reference TRBV19 and TRBJ2-3 gives the full variable domain: DGGITQSPKYLFRKEGQNVTLSCEQNLNHDAMYWYRQDPGQGLRLIYYSQIVNDFQKGDIAEGYSVSREKKESFPLTVTSAQKNPTAFYLCASSILGVGSGSRGSTDTQYFGPGTRLTVL.

This chain links TRBV19 with TRBJ1-3; D might be TRBD1 (5 bases). V lost 5 bases, J lost 0 bases, and 14 bases lay in between. The CDR3 is 16 residues long. Germline CDR1 and CDR2: LNHDA and SQIVND (reference sequence). The CDR3 nucleotides read TGTGCCAGTAGTTCTCAGCGACAGCCCTCTGGAAACACCATATATTTT. This gives the protein CASSSQRQPSGNTIYF.

In its sample, this clone was seen once. This chain links TRBV12-3 or TRBV12-4 with TRBJ1-6, with D perhaps TRBD1 (5 bases). The CDR3 has 13 residues. Between the trimmed V and J ends, which lost 7 bases and 10 bases, there was a span of 14 bases. The CDR3 DNA reads as TGTGCCAGCACCCCCGGGAGGGACTCACCCCTCCACTTT. This translates into CASTPGRDSPLHF.

The chain carries TRBV19 and TRBJ2-6, with 11 bases lining up with TRBD2. Germline V lookup: CDR1 LNHDA, CDR2 SQIVND (reference sequence). The CDR3 spans 18 residues. Trimming took 4 bases from V and 0 from J; bases not matched to a gene: 5. The chain's CDR3 is CASSKGLAVGSGANVLTF. In DNA, the CDR3 is TGTGCCAGTAGTAAGGGACTAGCGGTAGGCTCTGGGGCCAACGTCCTGACTTTC.

This clone appeared a few times. The V and J genes are TRBV5-1 and TRBJ1-6; 9 bases are shared with TRBD1. This CDR3 is 16 amino acids long. Germline V gene data show CDR1 as SGHRS and CDR2 as YFSETQ. V lost 1 base and J lost 8; bases outside the gene matches: 7. CDR3 residues: CASSLLTRQGDSPLHF. As DNA, the CDR3 is TGCGCCAGCAGCTTGTTAACACGACAGGGGGATTCACCCCTCCACTTT.

This clone was detected many times. The chain employs TRBV7-7 and TRBJ1-5; TRBD1 agrees at 10 bases. CDR1 is SSHAT and CDR2 is FNYEAQ in the germline V gene (reference sequence). Unmatched junction bases numbered 6, after V lost 8 bases and J lost 2 bases. The CDR3 has 15 amino acids. The CDR3 DNA reads as TGTGCCAGCGGGGGACAGGGGAGTCGCAATCAGCCCCAGCATTTT. Translation: CASGGQGSRNQPQHF.

V usage is TRBV6-1 and J usage is TRBJ1-2; no firm D call. The CDR3 runs to 14 residues. Trimming took 8 bases from V and 5 from J, leaving 18 bases between them. CDR1 and CDR2 from the germline V gene are MNHNS and SASEGT. The CDR3 sequence is CASGETDWWYGYTF. The CDR3 region has the DNA TGTGCCAGCGGGGAGACCGACTGGTGGTATGGCTACACCTTC.

V is TRBV7-9 and J is TRBJ2-1, with 9 bases fitting TRBD2. The CDR3 is made up of 14 amino acids. After removal of 6 bases from V and 6 bases from J, the junction contained 6 bases not matched to a gene. Germline lookup yields CDR1 SEHNR and CDR2 FQNEAQ (reference sequence). CDR3 coding DNA: TGTGCCAGCAGGGGAGCGGGAGGTTTCAATGAGCAGTTCTTC. Its protein product is CASRGAGGFNEQFF.

V and J are TRBV2 and TRBJ2-7; TRBD1 matches at 10 bases. The CDR3 runs to 14 residues. CDR1 is SNHLY and CDR2 is FYNNEI in the germline V gene. The V segment lost 5 bases and the J segment 5 bases; nucleotides outside the gene matches: 6. As DNA, the CDR3 is TGTGCCAGCAGTTATGACAGGGGGCTCCACGAGCAGTACTTC. It specifies CASSYDRGLHEQYF.

The rearrangement links TRBV2 to TRBJ2-1; 7 nucleotides line up with TRBD1. CDR1 is SNHLY and CDR2 is FYNNEI in the germline V gene. V dropped 0 bases and J dropped 8; count of bases not matched to a gene: 10. The CDR3 spans 16 residues. This chain's CDR3 is CASSEARGQAGDEQFF. The CDR3, as DNA: TGTGCCAGCAGTGAAGCTAGAGGACAGGCAGGGGATGAGCAGTTCTTC.

V gene TRBV5-1 combines with J gene TRBJ2-7; a possible D gene is TRBD2 (5 bases). With 0 bases removed from V and 6 bases from J, the gap between germline ends came to 16 bases. The CDR3 spans 15 residues. Germline CDR1 reads SGHRS; CDR2 reads YFSETQ. The CDR3 bases are TGCGCCAGCAGCTTGGAGGCTAGGAGGTTCACCGAGCAGTACTTC. It yields the protein CASSLEARRFTEQYF.

This chain joins TRBV19 and TRBJ1-2, with D hard to call. Germline V gene lookup returns CDR1 LNHDA and CDR2 SQIVND (reference sequence). The CDR3 consists of 12 residues. The ends were cut back, 4 bases at V and 5 bases at J, with 8 bases in the middle. CDR3 bases: TGTGCCAGTAGTAACCTACGATATGGCTACACCTTC. This translates into CASSNLRYGYTF.